This T cell receptor beta chain was obtained from a study of blood T cell repertoires in COVID-19 (dated by TCRdb to about 2020). With respect to the entire study: The collaborator samples originated in the United States, Italy and Spain and spanned the acute and convalescent phases of COVID-19. The prospective study material was composed of cDNA or gDNA derived from T cells, B-cell-depleted T cells, or PBMCs. Subjects who had been exposed to COVID-19, were actively infected with it, or had recovered from it provided the deeply sampled blood TCRbeta repertoires that made up the dataset. The repertoires were made available in a free public database intended to serve as a resource for research on the immune response to SARS-CoV-2. Samples came from the ongoing ImmuneRACE study (first 160 participants) plus 1,254 subjects from 6 global collaborators. Nearly every sample came with metadata listing a de-identified subject ID, COVID-19 status, age in years and sex. Where available, HLA class I and class II types were taken from metadata supplied by the sample provider and were not determined by assay-based typing. Results the study describes overall, beyond this receptor: The quantity of clinical and demographic metadata differed by source and by participant and was supplied without curation.

As regards this clone: The antigen this receptor binds is unknown. Qualities for individual bases were not recorded, and no much larger clone is one base off.

The V end loses 1 base and the J end loses 7 bases, and a stretch of 14 bases separates them. For CDR1 and CDR2, the germline V gene lists SGHDN and FVKESK. Taken from cysteine to phenylalanine, the CDR3 has 16 residues. Just CDR3 DNA is preserved here, 48 bases in frame from base 1. Enrolling through a virtual design, the prospective study's participants ranged in age from roughly 18 to 95 years and lived across 20 to 30 United States geographic areas. In the prospective study, cohorts were assigned on the basis of participant-reported clinical history obtained from a screening survey and a study questionnaire. ImmuneRACE Cohort 3 recovered participants were defined by two consecutive negative NP/OP PCR tests, healthcare professional clearance, or symptom resolution. In the prospective study, mobile phlebotomists collected whole blood, serum and a nasopharyngeal or oropharyngeal swab from each participant. Additional blood draws and questionnaires over an approximately 2-month period could optionally be provided by prospective study participants. Before DNA extraction, blood samples from the prospective study were shipped at room temperature or frozen.

The immunoSEQ Assay, a bias-controlled multiplex PCR, was used to amplify TCRbeta CDR3 regions from genomic DNA. On the study's bioinformatics: The number of nucleated cells in each sample was estimated from the amplification of reference gene primers within the assay. To quantify the absolute abundance of each unique TCRbeta CDR3 rearrangement, sequence reads were collapsed and filtered. For each sample, productive Simpson clonality was calculated as the square root of Simpson's diversity index across productive rearrangements. TCRdb stores this immuneACCESS table with in-frame sequences only. Part of the clones is absent; in the studies checked, under half of the shortfall reflects unresolved V genes, and no reason is known for the rest. V and J calls and clone size are those listed in that table; D and trimming were worked out from the DNA. The sample table contains some 390,000 clones; only one count was recorded for roughly nine tenths of them. Roughly 1.1% of the sample is held by the ten biggest clonotypes.

The sequence links TRBV14 to TRBJ1-6; tentative D gene TRBD1, with 5 bases matching. Sequencing input: PBMCs or T cells enriched from blood (not recorded which). This TCR was recovered from a man aged 25-45 years who had recovered from COVID-19. In nucleotides, the sequence is TGTGCCAGCAGCCAAGTTAAGGGGCCGGTAAATTCACCCCTCCACTTT. Translated, it gives CASSQVKGPVNSPLHF.